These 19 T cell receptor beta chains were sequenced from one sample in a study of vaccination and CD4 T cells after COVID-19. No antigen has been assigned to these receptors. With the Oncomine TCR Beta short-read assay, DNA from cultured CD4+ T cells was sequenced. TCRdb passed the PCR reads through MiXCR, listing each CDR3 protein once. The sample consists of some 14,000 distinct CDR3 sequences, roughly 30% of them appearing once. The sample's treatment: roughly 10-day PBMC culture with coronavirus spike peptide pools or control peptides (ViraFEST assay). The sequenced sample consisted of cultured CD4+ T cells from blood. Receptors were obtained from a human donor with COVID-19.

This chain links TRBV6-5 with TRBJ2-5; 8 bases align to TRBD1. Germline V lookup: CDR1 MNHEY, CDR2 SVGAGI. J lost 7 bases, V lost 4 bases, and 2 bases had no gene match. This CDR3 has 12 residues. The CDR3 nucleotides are TGTGCCAGCAGTTTACAGGGGGGGACCCAGTACTTC. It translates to CASSLQGGTQYF.

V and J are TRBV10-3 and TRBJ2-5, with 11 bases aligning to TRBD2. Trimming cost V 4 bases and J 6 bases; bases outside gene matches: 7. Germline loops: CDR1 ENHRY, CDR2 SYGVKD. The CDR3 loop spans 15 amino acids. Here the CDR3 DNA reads TGTGCCATCAGTGGAGGTAGCGGGGGGGCAAAGACCCAGTACTTC. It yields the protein CAISGGSGGAKTQYF.

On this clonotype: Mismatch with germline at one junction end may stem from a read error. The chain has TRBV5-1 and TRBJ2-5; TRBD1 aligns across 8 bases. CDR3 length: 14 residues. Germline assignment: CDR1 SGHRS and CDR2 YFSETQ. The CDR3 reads CASSLGQGQEAQYF. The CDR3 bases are TGCGCCAGCAGCTTGGGACAGGGGCAAGAGGCCCAGTACTTC.

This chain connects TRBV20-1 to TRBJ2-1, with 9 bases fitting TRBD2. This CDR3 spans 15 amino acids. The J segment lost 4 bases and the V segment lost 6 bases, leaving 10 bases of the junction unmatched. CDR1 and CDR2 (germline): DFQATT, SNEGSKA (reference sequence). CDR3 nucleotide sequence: TGCAGTGCCACAGTAGCGGGGGCACTATACAATGAGCAGTTCTTC. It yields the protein CSATVAGALYNEQFF.

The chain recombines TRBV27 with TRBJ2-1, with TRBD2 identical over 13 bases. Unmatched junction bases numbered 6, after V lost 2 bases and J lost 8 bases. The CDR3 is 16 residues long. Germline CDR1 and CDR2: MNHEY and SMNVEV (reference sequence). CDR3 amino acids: CASSLGGTSGVYEQFF. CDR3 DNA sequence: TGTGCCAGCAGTTTAGGAGGGACTAGCGGGGTTTATGAGCAGTTCTTC.

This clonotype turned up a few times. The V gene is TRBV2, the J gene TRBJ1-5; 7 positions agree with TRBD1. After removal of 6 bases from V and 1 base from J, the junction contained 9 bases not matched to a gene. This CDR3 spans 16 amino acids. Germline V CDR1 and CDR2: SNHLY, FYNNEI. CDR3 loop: CASRDRDSSSNQPQHF. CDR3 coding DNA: TGTGCCAGCAGAGACCGGGACAGTTCGAGCAATCAGCCCCAGCATTTT.

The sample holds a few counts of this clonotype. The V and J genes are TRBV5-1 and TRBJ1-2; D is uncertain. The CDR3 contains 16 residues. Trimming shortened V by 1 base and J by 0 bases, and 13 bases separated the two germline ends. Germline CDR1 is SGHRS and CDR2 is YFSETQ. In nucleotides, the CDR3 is TGCGCCAGCAGCTTGTTAGGTGTGGAGGCTAACTATGGCTACACCTTC. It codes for CASSLLGVEANYGYTF.

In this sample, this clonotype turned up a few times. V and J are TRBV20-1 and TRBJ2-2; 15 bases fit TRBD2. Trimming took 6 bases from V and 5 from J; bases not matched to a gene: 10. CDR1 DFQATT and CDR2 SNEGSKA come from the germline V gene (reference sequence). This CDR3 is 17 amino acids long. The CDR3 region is CSARTSGGVRSTGELFF. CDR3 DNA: TGCAGTGCCCGGACTAGCGGGGGGGTGAGAAGTACCGGGGAGCTGTTTTTT.

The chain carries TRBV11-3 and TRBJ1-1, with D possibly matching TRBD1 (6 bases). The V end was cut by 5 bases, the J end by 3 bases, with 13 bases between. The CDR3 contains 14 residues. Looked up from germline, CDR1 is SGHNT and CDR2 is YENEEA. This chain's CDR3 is CASSRRGRDTEAFF. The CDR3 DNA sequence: TGTGCCAGCAGCCGACGGGGGCGGGACACTGAAGCTTTCTTT.

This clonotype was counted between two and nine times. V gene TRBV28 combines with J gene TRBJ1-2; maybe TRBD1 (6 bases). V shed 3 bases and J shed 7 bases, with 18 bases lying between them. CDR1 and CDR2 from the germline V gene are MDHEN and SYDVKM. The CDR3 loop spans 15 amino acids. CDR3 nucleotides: TGTGCCAGCAGTTTGGAAGGGCAGGGGCTTCGTGGCTACACCTTC. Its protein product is CASSLEGQGLRGYTF.

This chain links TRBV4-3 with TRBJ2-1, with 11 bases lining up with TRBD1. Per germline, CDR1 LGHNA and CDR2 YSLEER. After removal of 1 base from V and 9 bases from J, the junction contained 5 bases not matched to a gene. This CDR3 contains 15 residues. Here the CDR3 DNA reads TGCGCCAGCAGCCAAGCGGGACAGGGGGGAACTGAGCAGTTCTTC. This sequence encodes CASSQAGQGGTEQFF.

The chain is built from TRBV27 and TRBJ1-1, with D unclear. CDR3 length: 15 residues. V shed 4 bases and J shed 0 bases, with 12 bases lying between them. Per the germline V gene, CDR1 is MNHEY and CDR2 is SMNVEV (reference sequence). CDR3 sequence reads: CASSSPGLVNTEAFF. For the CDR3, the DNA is TGTGCCAGCAGTTCCCCGGGTTTGGTGAACACTGAAGCTTTCTTT.

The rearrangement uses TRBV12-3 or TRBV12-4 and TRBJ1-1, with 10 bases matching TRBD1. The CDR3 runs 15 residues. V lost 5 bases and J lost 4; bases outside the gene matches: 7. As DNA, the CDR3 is TGTGCCAGCAGTCCTAGGGACAGGGGAGGCACTGAAGCTTTCTTT. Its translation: CASSPRDRGGTEAFF.

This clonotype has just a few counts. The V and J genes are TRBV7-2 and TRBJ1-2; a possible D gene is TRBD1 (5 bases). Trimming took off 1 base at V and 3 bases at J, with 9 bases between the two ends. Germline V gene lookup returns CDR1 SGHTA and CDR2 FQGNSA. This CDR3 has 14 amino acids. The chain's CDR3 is CASSLGGEYYGYTF. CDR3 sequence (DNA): TGTGCCAGCAGCTTAGGGGGCGAGTACTATGGCTACACCTTC.

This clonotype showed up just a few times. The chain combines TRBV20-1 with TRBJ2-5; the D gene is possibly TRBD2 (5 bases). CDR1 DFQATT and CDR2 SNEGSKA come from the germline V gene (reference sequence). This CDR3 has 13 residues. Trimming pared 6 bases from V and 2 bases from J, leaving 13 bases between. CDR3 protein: CSALAWRQETQYF. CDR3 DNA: TGCAGTGCCCTAGCCTGGCGGCAAGAGACCCAGTACTTC.

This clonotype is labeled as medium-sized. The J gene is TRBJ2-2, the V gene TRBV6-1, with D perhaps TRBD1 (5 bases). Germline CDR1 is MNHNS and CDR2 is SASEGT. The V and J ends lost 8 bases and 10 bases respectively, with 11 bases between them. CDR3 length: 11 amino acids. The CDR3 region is CASSRVLELFF. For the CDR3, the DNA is TGTGCCAGCTCCAGGGTTTTGGAGCTGTTTTTT.

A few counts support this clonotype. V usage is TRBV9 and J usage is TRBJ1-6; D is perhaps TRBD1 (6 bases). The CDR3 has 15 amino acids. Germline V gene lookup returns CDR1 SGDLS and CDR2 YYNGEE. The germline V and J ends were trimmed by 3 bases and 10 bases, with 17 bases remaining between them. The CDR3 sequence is CASSADRTTGSPLHF. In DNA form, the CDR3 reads TGTGCCAGCAGCGCAGACAGGACGACGGGATCACCCCTCCACTTT.

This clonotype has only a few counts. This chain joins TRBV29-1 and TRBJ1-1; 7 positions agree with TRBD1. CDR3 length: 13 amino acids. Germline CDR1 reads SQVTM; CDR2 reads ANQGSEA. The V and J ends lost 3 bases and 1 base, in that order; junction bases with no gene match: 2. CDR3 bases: TGCAGCGTTGAGAGGGACAGGAACACTGAAGCTTTCTTT. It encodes CSVERDRNTEAFF. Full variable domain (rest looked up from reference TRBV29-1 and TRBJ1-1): SAVISQKPSRDICQRGTSLTIQCQVDSQVTMMFWYRQQPGQSLTLIATANQGSEATYESGFVIDKFPISRPNLTFSTLTVSNMSPEDSSIYLCSVERDRNTEAFFGQGTRLTVV.

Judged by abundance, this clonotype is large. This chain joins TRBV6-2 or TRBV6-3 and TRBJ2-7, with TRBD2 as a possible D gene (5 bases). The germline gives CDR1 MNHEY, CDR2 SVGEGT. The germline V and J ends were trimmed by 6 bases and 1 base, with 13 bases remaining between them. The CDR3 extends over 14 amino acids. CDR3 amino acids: CASSVASGSYEQYF. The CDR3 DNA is TGTGCCAGCAGCGTAGCGTCTGGTTCCTACGAGCAGTACTTC.